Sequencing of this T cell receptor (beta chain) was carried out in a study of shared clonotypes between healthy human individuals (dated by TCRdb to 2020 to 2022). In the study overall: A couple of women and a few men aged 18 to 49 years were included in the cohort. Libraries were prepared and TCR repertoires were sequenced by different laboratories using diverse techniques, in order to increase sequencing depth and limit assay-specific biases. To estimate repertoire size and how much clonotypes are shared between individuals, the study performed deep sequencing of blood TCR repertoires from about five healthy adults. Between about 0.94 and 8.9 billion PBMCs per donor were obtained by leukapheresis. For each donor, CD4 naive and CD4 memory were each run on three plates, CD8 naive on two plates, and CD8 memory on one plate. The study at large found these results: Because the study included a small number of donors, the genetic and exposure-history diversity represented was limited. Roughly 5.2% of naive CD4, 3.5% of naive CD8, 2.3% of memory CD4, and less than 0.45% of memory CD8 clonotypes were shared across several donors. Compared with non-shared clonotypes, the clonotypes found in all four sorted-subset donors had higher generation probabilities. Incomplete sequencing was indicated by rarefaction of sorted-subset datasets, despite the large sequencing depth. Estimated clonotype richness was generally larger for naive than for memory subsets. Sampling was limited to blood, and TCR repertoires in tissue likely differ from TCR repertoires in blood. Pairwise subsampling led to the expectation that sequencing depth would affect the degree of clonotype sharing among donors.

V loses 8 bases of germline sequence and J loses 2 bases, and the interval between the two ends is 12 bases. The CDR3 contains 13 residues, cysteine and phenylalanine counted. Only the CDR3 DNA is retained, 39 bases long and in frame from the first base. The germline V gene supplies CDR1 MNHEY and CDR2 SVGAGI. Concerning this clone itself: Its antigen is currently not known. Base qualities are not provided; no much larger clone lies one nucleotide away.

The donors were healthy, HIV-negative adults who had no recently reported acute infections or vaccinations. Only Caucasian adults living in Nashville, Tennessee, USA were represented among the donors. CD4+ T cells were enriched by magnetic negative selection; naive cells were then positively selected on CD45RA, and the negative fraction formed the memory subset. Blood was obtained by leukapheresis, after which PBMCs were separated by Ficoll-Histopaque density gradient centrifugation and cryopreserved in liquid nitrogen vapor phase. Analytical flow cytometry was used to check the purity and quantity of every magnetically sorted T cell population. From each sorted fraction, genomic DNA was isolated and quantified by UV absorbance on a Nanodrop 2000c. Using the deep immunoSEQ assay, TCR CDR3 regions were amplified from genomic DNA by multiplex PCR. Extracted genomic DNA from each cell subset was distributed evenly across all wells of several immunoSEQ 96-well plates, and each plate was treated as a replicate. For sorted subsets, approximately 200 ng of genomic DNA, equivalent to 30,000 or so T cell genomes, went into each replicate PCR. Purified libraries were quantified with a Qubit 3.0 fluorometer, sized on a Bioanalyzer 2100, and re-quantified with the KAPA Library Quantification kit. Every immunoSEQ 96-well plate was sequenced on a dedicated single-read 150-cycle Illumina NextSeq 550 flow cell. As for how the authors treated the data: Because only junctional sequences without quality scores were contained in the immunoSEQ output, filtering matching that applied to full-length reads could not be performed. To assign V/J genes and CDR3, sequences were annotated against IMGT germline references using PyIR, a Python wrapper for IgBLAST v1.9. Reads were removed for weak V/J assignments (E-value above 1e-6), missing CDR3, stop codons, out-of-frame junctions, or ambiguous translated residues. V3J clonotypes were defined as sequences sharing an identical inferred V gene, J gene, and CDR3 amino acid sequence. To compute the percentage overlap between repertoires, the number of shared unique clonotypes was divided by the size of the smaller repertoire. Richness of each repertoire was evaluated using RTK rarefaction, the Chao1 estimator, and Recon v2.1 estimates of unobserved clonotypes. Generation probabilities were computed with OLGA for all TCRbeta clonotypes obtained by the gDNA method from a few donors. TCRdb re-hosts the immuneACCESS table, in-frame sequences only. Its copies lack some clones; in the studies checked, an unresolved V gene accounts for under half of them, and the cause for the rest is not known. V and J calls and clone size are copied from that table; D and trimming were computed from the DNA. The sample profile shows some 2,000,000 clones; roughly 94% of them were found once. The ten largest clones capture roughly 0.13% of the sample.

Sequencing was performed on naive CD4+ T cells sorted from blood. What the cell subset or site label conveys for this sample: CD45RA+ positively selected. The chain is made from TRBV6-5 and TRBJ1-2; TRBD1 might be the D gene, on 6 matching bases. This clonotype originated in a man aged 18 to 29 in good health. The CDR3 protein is CASSQGLNYGYTF. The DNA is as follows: TGTGCCAGCTCGCAGGGGCTAAACTATGGCTACACCTTC.